These T cell receptor beta chains were read from a single sample in a study of radiation and T cells in renal cell carcinoma. The method was immunoSEQ multiplex PCR; TCRdb's version includes in-frame clones alone and lacks a portion of them. Of about 77,000 clones in the sample, 83% are singletons; the top ten hold 2.4%. Sample: blood, taken from a patient whose treatment included radiotherapy and nephrectomy. These receptors all come from a woman aged 60-75 years with renal cell carcinoma. Both conserved end residues are part of each CDR3. Fields, in order: J gene, D gene, V gene, clone size, CDR3 protein, CDR3 DNA. D genes are given only for firm matches. The size entry is marked missing in some rows and otherwise reads once, few, many or a size class.

TRBJ1-2 . TRBV30 . CAWSVARTTSYGYTF TGTGCCTGGAGTGTTGCGAGGACAACAAGCTATGGCTACACCTTC
TRBJ1-2 . TRBV28 once CASSLTRLGHAYGYTF TGTGCCAGCAGTCTAACCCGTCTTGGACACGCTTATGGCTACACCTTC
TRBJ2-7 TRBD2 TRBV4-3 . CASSRREGPYEQYF TGCGCCAGCAGTCGGCGGGAGGGGCCCTACGAGCAGTACTTC
TRBJ1-1 TRBD1 TRBV7-9 . CASSLPGGNTEAFF TGTGCCAGCAGCTTACCAGGGGGGAACACTGAAGCTTTCTTT
TRBJ1-5 . TRBV4-3 . CASSQDPVQPQHF TGCGCCAGCAGCCAAGATCCTGTTCAGCCCCAGCATTTT
TRBJ2-7 . TRBV10-3 . CAISERAGGGDEQYF TGTGCCATCAGTGAGCGCGCCGGAGGGGGTGATGAGCAGTACTTC
TRBJ2-7 . TRBV5-1 . CASSLSIQGKAYEQYF TGCGCCAGCAGCTTGTCGATCCAGGGTAAGGCCTACGAGCAGTACTTC
TRBJ1-1 TRBD1 TRBV2 . CASSEEGATEAFF TGTGCCAGCAGTGAGGAGGGGGCCACTGAAGCTTTCTTT
TRBJ1-5 TRBD1 TRBV18 few CASSPGQGMDQPQHF TGTGCCAGCTCACCGGGACAGGGAATGGATCAGCCCCAGCATTTT
TRBJ1-1 TRBD1 TRBV6-1 . CASSSLQGLYTEAFF TGTGCCAGCAGTAGCTTACAGGGGCTCTACACTGAAGCTTTCTTT
TRBJ1-5 . TRBV6-5 . CASSYSENQPQHF TGTGCCAGCAGTTACTCCGAAAATCAGCCCCAGCATTTT
TRBJ1-1 . TRBV9 few CASSVGVRDGAFF TGTGCCAGCAGCGTAGGGGTAAGGGATGGAGCTTTCTTT
TRBJ1-1 . TRBV10-3 . CAIRGQGEPEAFF TGTGCCATCAGGGGGCAGGGAGAACCTGAAGCTTTCTTT
TRBJ2-3 TRBD1 TRBV9 . CASSVPGQGSTDTQYF TGTGCCAGCAGCGTACCGGGACAGGGTTCCACAGATACGCAGTATTTT
TRBJ2-1 TRBD2 TRBV28 . CASSLSLAGKVDEQFF TGTGCCAGCAGTTTATCGCTAGCGGGGAAGGTCGATGAGCAGTTCTTC
TRBJ2-7 TRBD2 TRBV5-4 . CASSLLLAGRFSYEQYF TGTGCCAGCAGCTTGCTTCTAGCGGGGCGGTTTTCCTACGAGCAGTACTTC
TRBJ1-2 TRBD1 TRBV9 . CASSVSHLIRTGVQTF TGTGCCAGCAGCGTATCACATTTGATTAGGACAGGGGTACAAACCTTC
TRBJ2-7 . TRBV5-6 . CASSPRTDSLSEQYF TGTGCCAGCAGCCCCCGGACAGATAGTCTTAGCGAGCAGTACTTC
TRBJ1-1 TRBD1 TRBV7-9 . CASSPSRTGPNTEAFF TGTGCCAGCAGCCCTAGTCGGACAGGGCCCAACACTGAAGCTTTCTTT
TRBJ2-1 . TRBV29-1 . CSVREGEQFF TGCAGCGTTCGAGAGGGAGAGCAGTTCTTC
TRBJ2-5 TRBD1 TRBV7-9 . CASSPGQGSWETQYF TGTGCCAGCAGCCCCGGACAGGGCTCCTGGGAGACCCAGTACTTC
TRBJ2-1 TRBD1 TRBV6-5 . CASSYTGTGAYNEQFF TGTGCCAGCAGTTACACCGGGACAGGGGCCTACAATGAGCAGTTCTTC
TRBJ2-7 . TRBV11-2 . CAAAAEDGSSYEQYF TGTGCCGCAGCGGCCGAGGACGGAAGCTCCTACGAGCAGTACTTC
TRBJ2-5 . TRBV7-7 . CASSRDSGGVGTQYF TGTGCTAGCAGCCGGGACTCGGGTGGAGTCGGGACCCAGTACTTC
TRBJ2-5 . TRBV27 once CASSLVGTQETQYF TGTGCCAGCAGTTTAGTAGGGACTCAAGAGACCCAGTACTTC
TRBJ2-7 . TRBV7-2 once CASSYRTGAYEQYF TGTGCCAGCAGCTACAGGACGGGCGCCTACGAGCAGTACTTC
TRBJ1-2 . TRBV4-1 . CASSQGSVNYGYTF TGCGCCAGCAGCCAAGGATCAGTCAACTATGGCTACACCTTC
TRBJ1-5 . TRBV11-2 . CASSLSDNQPQHF TGTGCCAGCAGCTTAAGTGATAATCAGCCCCAGCATTTT
TRBJ1-2 . TRBV7-2 . CASSYDVGYGYTF TGTGCCAGCAGTTACGACGTTGGATATGGCTACACCTTC
TRBJ1-2 TRBD1 TRBV27 . CASSSRTGGDGYTF TGTGCCAGCAGTTCCCGGACAGGGGGGGATGGCTACACCTTC
TRBJ1-2 . TRBV9 few CASSVDETGYKGGYTF TGTGCCAGCAGCGTAGACGAAACAGGGTACAAGGGTGGCTACACCTTC
TRBJ1-5 . TRBV27 . CASGDTNQPQHF TGTGCCAGCGGGGACACAAATCAGCCCCAGCATTTT
TRBJ2-1 . TRBV6-5 . CASKNRDNEQFF TGTGCCAGCAAAAACAGAGACAATGAGCAGTTCTTC
TRBJ2-7 . TRBV21-1 few CASSKDKGQYEQYF TGTGCCAGCAGCAAAGATAAGGGACAGTACGAGCAGTACTTC
TRBJ2-7 TRBD2 TRBV7-2 . CASSLVGGSNKVYEQYF TGTGCCAGCAGCTTAGTTGGCGGGAGTAATAAGGTGTACGAGCAGTACTTC
TRBJ1-2 . TRBV7-8 . CASTLGTAYGYTF TGTGCCAGCACCTTAGGGACGGCGTATGGCTACACCTTC
TRBJ1-1 . TRBV5-1 . CASSLDAPVRAGAFF TGCGCCAGCAGCTTGGATGCTCCCGTACGGGCGGGTGCTTTCTTT
TRBJ2-7 . TRBV28 once CASSSHYEQYF TGTGCCAGCAGTAGTCACTACGAGCAGTACTTC
TRBJ1-1 . TRBV6-1 . CASRRGVMNTEAFF TGTGCCAGCAGGAGGGGGGTCATGAACACTGAAGCTTTCTTT
TRBJ2-7 . TRBV6-6 . CASSSATYEQYF TGTGCCAGTAGTAGCGCAACCTACGAGCAGTACTTC
TRBJ2-1 . TRBV19 . CASSIGRAQYSYNEQFF TGTGCCAGTAGTATAGGTAGGGCCCAGTACTCCTACAATGAGCAGTTCTTC
TRBJ2-7 . TRBV2 . CASVDIETYEQYF TGTGCCAGCGTAGACATCGAAACATACGAGCAGTACTTC
TRBJ2-1 . TRBV4-2 . CASSQGVSSYNEQFF TGTGCCAGCAGCCAAGGGGTGAGCTCCTACAATGAGCAGTTCTTC
TRBJ2-1 . TRBV19 . CASSIAGALYNEQFF TGTGCCAGTAGTATAGCGGGGGCCCTCTACAATGAGCAGTTCTTC
TRBJ2-2 TRBD1 TRBV4-3 . CASSQDRGQGFVGELFF TGCGCCAGCAGCCAAGACAGAGGACAGGGGTTTGTGGGGGAGCTGTTTTTT
TRBJ1-2 . TRBV5-1 . CASSATGGGYGYTF TGCGCCAGCAGCGCTACAGGAGGAGGCTATGGCTACACCTTC
TRBJ2-7 . TRBV28 . CASGRTAPAYEQYF TGTGCCAGCGGTAGGACAGCGCCTGCCTACGAGCAGTACTTC
TRBJ1-4 . TRBV5-1 . CASSGQGFPNEKLFF TGCGCCAGCAGCGGCCAAGGGTTCCCTAATGAAAAACTGTTTTTT
TRBJ1-2 TRBD1 TRBV9 . CASSLRQGNYGYTF TGTGCCAGCAGCTTACGACAGGGTAACTATGGCTACACCTTC
TRBJ2-3 TRBD2 TRBV14 . CASSQDFRGRLDTQYF TGTGCCAGCAGCCAAGATTTCCGCGGGAGGTTAGATACGCAGTATTTT
TRBJ1-5 . TRBV6-1 . CASSEGAGNQPQHF TGTGCCAGCAGTGAGGGAGCAGGGAATCAGCCCCAGCATTTT
TRBJ1-5 . TRBV9 . CASSVGGGGSNQPQHF TGTGCCAGCAGCGTAGGCGGCGGGGGAAGCAATCAGCCCCAGCATTTT